A single sample is the source of the 17 T cell receptor beta chains below, sequenced in a study of identifying expanded T cells in peripheral blood. TCRdb's table, derived via immunoSEQ multiplex PCR, lists solely in-frame clones and lacks some. The repertoire includes 100,000 or so clones, roughly 88% of them detected once, and about 6% sits in the top ten. The sample taken for sequencing was blood. These receptors all stem from a person aged 18 to 75 in good health.

The rearrangement joins TRBV6-6 to TRBJ2-3, with 9 bases matching TRBD1. Germline V gives CDR1 MNHNY, CDR2 SVGAGI (reference sequence). J gave up 0 bases and V 5 bases, and 3 bases lay outside the gene matches. The CDR3 runs 15 residues. CDR3 residues: CASSNGQGSTDTQYF. The CDR3 coding sequence is TGTGCCAGCAGTAACGGACAGGGGAGCACAGATACGCAGTATTTT.

V gene TRBV7-2 combines with J gene TRBJ2-7; 7 bases match TRBD1. Losses at the gene ends were 5 bases for V and 2 bases for J; bases not matched to a gene: 6. The germline gives CDR1 SGHTA, CDR2 FQGNSA. The CDR3 has 14 amino acids. The CDR3 protein is CASSQGQTTYEQYF. In nucleotides, the CDR3 is TGTGCCAGCAGCCAGGGACAGACGACCTACGAGCAGTACTTC.

The CDR3 protein is CASSYGNLITGELFF. The CDR3 bases are TGTGCCAGCAGTTACGGAAACTTGATAACCGGGGAGCTGTTTTTT. V gene TRBV6-5 combines with J gene TRBJ2-2, with D unclear. Between the trimmed V and J ends, which lost 2 bases and 5 bases, there was a span of 12 bases. Germline CDR1 is MNHEY and CDR2 is SVGAGI. The CDR3 contains 15 residues.

This chain links TRBV6-1 with TRBJ1-3; 7 nucleotides line up with TRBD1. Germline V gives CDR1 MNHNS, CDR2 SASEGT. J gave up 3 bases and V 3 bases, and 5 bases lay outside the gene matches. CDR3 length: 15 residues. The CDR3 DNA reads TGTGCCAGCAGTGACCCCGACAGGGTTGGAAACACCATATATTTT. Its translation: CASSDPDRVGNTIYF.

The J gene is TRBJ1-2, the V gene TRBV5-1; D perhaps matches TRBD1 (5 bases). Germline assignment: CDR1 SGHRS and CDR2 YFSETQ. V dropped 4 bases and J dropped 1 base, with 8 bases sitting between them. The CDR3 has 13 residues. This CDR3 is CASSGGNNYGYTF. The CDR3 DNA follows: TGCGCCAGCAGCGGGGGAAATAACTATGGCTACACCTTC.

This chain uses TRBV7-2 with TRBJ2-5, with a tentative D call TRBD2 (6 bases). The CDR3 length is 13 residues. V was cut by 3 bases and J by 4 bases, with 9 bases left in between. Per germline, CDR1 SGHTA and CDR2 FQGNSA. The chain's CDR3 is CASSLGLSETQYF. The CDR3 coding sequence is TGTGCCAGCAGCTTGGGACTTTCAGAGACCCAGTACTTC.

V usage is TRBV19 and J usage is TRBJ1-4; no firm D call. Germline-derived CDR1 and CDR2 are LNHDA and SQIVND (reference sequence). V dropped 4 bases and J dropped 8 bases, with 14 bases sitting between them. There are 14 residues in the CDR3. CDR3 in DNA: TGTGCCAGTAGTAACCCGGGTTGGGAAGAAAAACTGTTTTTT. It yields the protein CASSNPGWEEKLFF.

The rearrangement joins TRBV19 to TRBJ1-1, with 12 bases lining up with TRBD1. The CDR3 contains 19 residues. CDR1 is LNHDA and CDR2 is SQIVND in the germline V gene (reference sequence). After removal of 5 bases from V and 3 bases from J, the junction contained 16 bases not matched to a gene. The CDR3, as DNA: TGTGCCAGTAGTGTATTCCATCCGGGACAGGGGGCTGTTTACACTGAAGCTTTCTTT. Protein: CASSVFHPGQGAVYTEAFF.

The genes are TRBV2 and TRBJ1-1, with 9 bases fitting TRBD1. From germline, CDR1 is SNHLY and CDR2 FYNNEI. With 7 bases clipped from V and 8 bases from J, the junction kept 20 bases outside the gene matches. The CDR3 consists of 17 residues. The CDR3 protein is CASKIENVGQGSIEAFF. The CDR3 DNA follows: TGTGCCAGCAAGATAGAGAACGTGGGACAGGGATCTATCGAAGCTTTCTTT.

The chain recombines TRBV5-6 with TRBJ2-3, with a possible D match to TRBD2 (6 bases). Looked up from germline, CDR1 is SGHDT and CDR2 is YYEEEE. This CDR3 is built from 15 residues. V was cut by 4 bases and J by 2 bases, with 14 bases left in between. The CDR3 sequence is CASSRRTTFTDTQYF. The CDR3 nucleotides read TGTGCCAGCAGCAGGAGGACTACTTTCACAGATACGCAGTATTTT.

The rearrangement links TRBV30 to TRBJ1-2, with a possible D match to TRBD1 (5 bases). The germline V gene has CDR1 GTSNPN and CDR2 SVGIG (reference sequence). Trimming removed 2 bases from V and 4 bases from J, with 11 bases in between. The length of the CDR3 is 13 residues. CDR3 DNA sequence: TGTGCCTGGAGTCCCCAGAGGGGCTATGGCTACACCTTC. This gives the protein CAWSPQRGYGYTF.

The genes are TRBV10-2 and TRBJ2-3; TRBD1 matches at 7 bases. The CDR3 runs 15 residues. From germline, CDR1 is WSHSY and CDR2 SAAADI. Trimming cost V 7 bases and J 5 bases; bases outside gene matches: 12. The CDR3 region has the DNA TGCGCCAGCAAAGACGGACAGGCCAAGAGAGATACGCAGTATTTT. It encodes CASKDGQAKRDTQYF.

The chain carries TRBV7-9 and TRBJ2-7; 7 bases match TRBD1. Germline CDR1 SEHNR, CDR2 FQNEAQ (reference sequence). The CDR3 runs 16 residues. Trimming cost V 5 bases and J 2 bases; bases outside gene matches: 12. The CDR3 DNA follows: TGTGCCAGCAGCCCGACAGGGCTACACACCGCCTACGAGCAGTACTTC. It encodes CASSPTGLHTAYEQYF.

The chain uses TRBV7-2 and TRBJ2-3; D uncertain. Germline values: CDR1 SGHTA, CDR2 FQGNSA. The CDR3 has 13 amino acids. V lost 2 bases to trimming and J lost 1 base, with 4 bases between them. As DNA, the CDR3 is TGTGCCAGCAGCTTACCGGGCACAGATACGCAGTATTTT. Translation gives CASSLPGTDTQYF. Full variable domain (missing parts from reference TRBV7-2 and TRBJ2-3): GAGVSQSPSNKVTEKGKDVELRCDPISGHTALYWYRQSLGQGLEFLIYFQGNSAPDKSGLPSDRFSAERTGGSVSTLTIQRTQQEDSAVYLCASSLPGTDTQYFGPGTRLTVL.

This chain connects TRBV5-1 to TRBJ2-3, with D possibly matching TRBD2 (6 bases). The V and J ends lost 4 bases and 4 bases respectively, with 22 bases between them. Germline-derived CDR1 and CDR2 are SGHRS and YFSETQ. The CDR3 sequence is 17 residues long. The CDR3 here is CASSHTPRGSGSDTQYF. The CDR3 DNA reads as TGCGCCAGCAGCCATACCCCCCGGGGTAGCGGATCAGATACGCAGTATTTT.

The V call is TRBV4-3, the J call TRBJ1-5; TRBD1 matches 7 bases. The V segment lost 1 base and the J segment 6 bases; nucleotides outside the gene matches: 3. The CDR3 contains 14 residues. Per the germline V gene, CDR1 is LGHNA and CDR2 is YSLEER. The CDR3: CASSQATGVQPQHF. CDR3 DNA: TGCGCCAGCAGCCAAGCAACAGGGGTTCAGCCCCAGCATTTT.

The chain couples TRBV5-1 to TRBJ2-3, with D possibly being TRBD2 (5 bases). V dropped 5 bases and J dropped 2 bases, with 12 bases sitting between them. CDR1 and CDR2 (germline): SGHRS, YFSETQ. This CDR3 is built from 14 residues. The CDR3 DNA follows: TGCGCCAGCAGTTCCGGGGTAGCCACAGATACGCAGTATTTT. Its protein is CASSSGVATDTQYF.